A selection of T cell receptor beta chains follows, all from one sample in a study of long-term antiretroviral therapy in people with HIV. The method was immunoSEQ multiplex PCR; TCRdb's version includes in-frame clones alone and lacks a portion of them. The sample consists of about 24,000 clones, 65% to 85% of them appearing once. Here the sequenced sample was unsorted PBMCs, taken around 4.5 years after starting antiretroviral therapy. Receptors were obtained from a man aged 30 to 39 with HIV. Each CDR3 is given with its conserved first and last residue. Rows may omit the clone size; those that give it use once, few, many or a size class.

size,V,CDR3
-,TRBV11-2,CASSLETLAANTGELFF
-,TRBV2,CASSELAGYSYEQYF
-,TRBV11-2,CASSFETGYNSPLHF
-,TRBV4-3,CASSPSGGAGDTQYF
-,TRBV30,CAWSGDSYEQYF
once,TRBV5-1,CASSSLPYQETQYF
-,TRBV7-9,CASSFTQGGSSYEQYF
-,TRBV10-3,CAISEVDGRGGYTF
-,TRBV15,CATSRGEGSGANVLTF
few,TRBV6-1,CASSEGGFSYEQYF